This T cell receptor beta chain originates from a study of T-cell reconstitution after alpha-beta-depleted transplantation in children. TCRbeta library preparation incorporated unique molecular identifiers. TCRdb redid the calling of the PCR reads with MiXCR, one entry per CDR3 protein. Altogether about 340,000 distinct CDR3 sequences are present, about an eighth being singletons, with the ten largest covering around 4.5%. The CDR3 contains 12 residues. Germline CDR1 and CDR2: SQVTM and ANQGSEA. V lost 6 bases and J 2 bases, leaving 9 bases between the germline ends. This TCR came from a human donor who donated a stem cell graft to a child with Fanconi anemia. The rearrangement links TRBV29-1 to TRBJ2-3; D is unclear. The material was PBMCs, obtained from the stem cell graft. The CDR3 here is CSVLADTDTQYF. Here the CDR3 DNA reads TGCAGCGTCCTGGCAGACACAGATACGCAGTATTTT.